This T cell receptor beta chain is from a study of radiotherapy plus CTLA-4 blockade in lung cancer. The V and J ends lost 6 bases and 5 bases respectively, with 11 bases between them. This CDR3 has 14 amino acids. The germline CDR1 and CDR2 sequences are MGHDK and SYGVNS. Patients had chemo-refractory metastatic non-small-cell lung cancer and received focal radiation plus CTLA-4 blockade that used ipilimumab. Here immunoSEQ multiplex PCR was the method, and the copy in TCRdb shows in-frame clones only, minus some. This sample has around 70,000 clones; about four fifths occur once, and the top ten carry roughly 3.9%. In regard to this clone: Its antigen remains unknown.

Study outcomes and limitations: Among blood TCR repertoires after radiotherapy plus ipilimumab, tumor-derived clones expanded.

The chain combines TRBV25-1 with TRBJ1-6; D uncertain. The sequence was obtained from a human donor with non-small cell lung cancer who had a partial response to radiotherapy plus ipilimumab. The sample was peripheral blood, taken from a patient treated with radiotherapy plus ipilimumab. In DNA form, the CDR3 reads TGTGCCAGCAGAACGGAGGGAGATAATTCACCCCTCCACTTT. Protein sequence: CASRTEGDNSPLHF.